This T cell receptor beta chain was profiled in a study of neurological immune-mediated disorders. V dropped 2 bases and J dropped 7; count of bases not matched to a gene: 12. This CDR3 has 17 residues. CDR1 and CDR2 (germline): ENHRY, SYGVKD. This clonotype was recorded a few times. Each CDR3 protein is one row after TCRdb ran MiXCR on the 5' RACE reads. Of over 60,000 distinct CDR3 sequences in the sample, roughly 4.9% were seen once. This chain connects TRBV10-3 to TRBJ2-3; 10 bases fit TRBD2. Sequencing was done on a sample of PBMCs. The TCR originated in a woman aged 70-85 years with multiple sclerosis. CDR3 bases: TGTGCCATCAGTGAGACCGAATCTAGCGGGAGATGGAATACGCAGTATTTT. This codes for CAISETESSGRWNTQYF.